This entry describes one TCR beta chain. Germline V gene sequence: CDR1 MDHEN, CDR2 SYDVKM. The V gene end was trimmed by 5 bases and the J gene end by 0 bases; junction bases not matched to a gene: 11. The CDR3 runs 17 residues. For the second PCR, which ran for about 6 to 12 cycles, a sample-barcoded 5' primer and a J-beta primer mix were used. TCRdb reprocessed the 5' RACE reads via MiXCR and lists one record per CDR3 protein. This table has fewer than 2,000,000 distinct CDR3 sequences, about 35% appearing once. The entry originates in a study of blood T cells in healthy people across ages. The study recruited healthy Caucasian donors from Russia who were aged about 6 to 90.

The rearrangement joins TRBV28 to TRBJ2-7; the match to TRBD2 covers 9 bases. Sequenced material: blood. This receptor was taken from a woman in her 30s in good health. The CDR3 sequence is CASSTIGLASGSYEQYF. CDR3 nucleotide sequence: TGTGCCAGCAGTACAATAGGACTAGCGAGTGGCTCCTACGAGCAGTACTTC. Looking up the rest from reference TRBV28 and TRBJ2-7 gives the full variable domain: DVKVTQSSRYLVKRTGEKVFLECVQDMDHENMFWYRQDPGLGLRLIYFSYDVKMKEKGDIPEGYSVSREKKERFSLILESASTNQTSMYLCASSTIGLASGSYEQYFGPGTRLTVT.